The clone carrying this TCR beta chain was detected a few times. The antigen is not known. This record comes from a study of beta chain features in type 1 diabetes. Study-level background: All of the samples together had approximately 100,000,000 sorted cells examined. The study's findings and limits: Type 1 diabetes patients had VDJ junctions that carried fewer insertions and more deletions. Type 1 diabetes patients had moderately but significantly shorter TCRB CDR3s in all four CD4+ subsets.

The CDR3 is made up of 12 amino acids. CDR1 and CDR2 (germline): LGHNT, FRNRAP. V lost 7 bases and J 1 base, leaving 6 bases between the germline ends. Around 0.12 L of blood, on average, came from one heparinised draw per donor. Sorting of CD4+ naive, central memory, regulatory and stem cell-like memory cells was performed via CD45RO/CCR7/CD25/CD127/CD95/CD27. The sequenced template was cDNA made from the entire isolated RNA. Profiling relied on immunoSEQ multiplex PCR, and the TCRdb table lists in-frame clones only, not all of them. The sample consists of about 650,000 clones, 9.5% to 15% of them appearing once.

The sample consisted of naive CD4+ T cells from blood. This TCR was sampled from a man aged 25 to 40 with type 1 diabetes. The gene calls are TRBV12-5 and TRBJ2-3; D gene uncertain. The CDR3, as DNA: TGTGCTAGTGCTATACGCACAGATACGCAGTATTTT. Its protein product is CASAIRTDTQYF. The whole variable domain, filled in from reference TRBV12-5 and TRBJ2-3, reads DARVTQTPRHKVTEMGQEVTMRCQPILGHNTVFWYRQTMMQGLELLAYFRNRAPLDDSGMPKDRFSAEMPDATLATLKIQPSEPRDSAVYFCASAIRTDTQYFGPGTRLTVL.